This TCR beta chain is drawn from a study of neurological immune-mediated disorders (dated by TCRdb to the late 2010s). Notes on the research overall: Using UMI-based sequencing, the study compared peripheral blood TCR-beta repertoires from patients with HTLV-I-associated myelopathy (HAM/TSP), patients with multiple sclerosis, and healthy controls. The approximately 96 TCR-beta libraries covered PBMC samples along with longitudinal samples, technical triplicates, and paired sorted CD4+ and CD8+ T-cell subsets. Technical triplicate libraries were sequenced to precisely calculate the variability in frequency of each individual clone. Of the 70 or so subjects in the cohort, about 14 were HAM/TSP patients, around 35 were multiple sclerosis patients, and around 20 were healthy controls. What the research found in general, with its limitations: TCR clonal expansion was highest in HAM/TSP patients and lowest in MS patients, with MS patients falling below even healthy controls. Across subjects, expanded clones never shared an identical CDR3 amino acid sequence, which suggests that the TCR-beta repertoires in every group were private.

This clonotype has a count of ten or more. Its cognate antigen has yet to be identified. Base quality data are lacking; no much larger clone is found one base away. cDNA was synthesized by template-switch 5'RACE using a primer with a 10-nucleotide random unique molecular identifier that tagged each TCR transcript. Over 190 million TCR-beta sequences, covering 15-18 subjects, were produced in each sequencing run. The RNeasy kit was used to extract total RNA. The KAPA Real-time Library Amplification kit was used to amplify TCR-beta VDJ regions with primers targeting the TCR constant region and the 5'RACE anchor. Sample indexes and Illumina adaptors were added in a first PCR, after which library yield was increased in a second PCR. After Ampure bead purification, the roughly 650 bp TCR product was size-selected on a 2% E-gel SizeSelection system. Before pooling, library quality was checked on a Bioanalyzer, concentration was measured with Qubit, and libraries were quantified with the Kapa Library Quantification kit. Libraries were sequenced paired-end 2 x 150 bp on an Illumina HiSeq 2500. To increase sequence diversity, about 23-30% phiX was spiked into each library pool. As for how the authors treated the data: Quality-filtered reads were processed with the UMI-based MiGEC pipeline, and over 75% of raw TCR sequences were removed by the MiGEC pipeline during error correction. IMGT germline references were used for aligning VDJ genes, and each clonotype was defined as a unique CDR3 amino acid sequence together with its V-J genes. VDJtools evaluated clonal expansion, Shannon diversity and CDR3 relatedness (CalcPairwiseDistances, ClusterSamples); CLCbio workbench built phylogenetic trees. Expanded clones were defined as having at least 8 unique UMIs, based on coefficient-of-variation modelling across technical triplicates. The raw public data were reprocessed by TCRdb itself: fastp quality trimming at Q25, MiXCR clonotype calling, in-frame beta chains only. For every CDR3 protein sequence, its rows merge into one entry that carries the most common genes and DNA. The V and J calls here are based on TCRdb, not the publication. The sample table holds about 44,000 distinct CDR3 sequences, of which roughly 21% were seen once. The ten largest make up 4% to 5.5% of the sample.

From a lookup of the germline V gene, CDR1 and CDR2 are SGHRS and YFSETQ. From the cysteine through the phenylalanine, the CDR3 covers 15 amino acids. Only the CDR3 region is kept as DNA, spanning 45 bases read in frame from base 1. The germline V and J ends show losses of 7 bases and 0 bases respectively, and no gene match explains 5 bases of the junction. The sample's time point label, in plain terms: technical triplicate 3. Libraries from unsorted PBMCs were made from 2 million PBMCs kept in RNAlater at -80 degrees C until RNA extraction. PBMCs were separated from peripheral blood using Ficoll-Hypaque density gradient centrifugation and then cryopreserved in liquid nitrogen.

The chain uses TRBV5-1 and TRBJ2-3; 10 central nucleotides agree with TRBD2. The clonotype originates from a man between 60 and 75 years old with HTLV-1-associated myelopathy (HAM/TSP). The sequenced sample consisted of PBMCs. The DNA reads TGCGCCAGCCAAAGGACTAGCGGAAGCACAGATACGCAGTATTTT. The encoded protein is CASQRTSGSTDTQYF.